Only a few counts were recorded for the clone carrying this TCR beta chain. Germline V gene lookup returns CDR1 WSHSY and CDR2 SAAADI. The CDR3 contains 14 residues. V shed 6 bases and J shed 1 base, with 10 bases lying between them. This sample was taken from a study of blood T cell repertoires in COVID-19. Study-wide background: The study drew acute and convalescent COVID-19 samples from the United States, Italy and Spain.

Libraries were prepared by immunoSEQ multiplex PCR; TCRdb keeps only in-frame clonotypes and omits some of them. The table includes about 130,000 clones, roughly 80% detected once. The chain joins TRBV10-2 to TRBJ1-5; no definite D call. Sequencing was done on a sample of peripheral blood. This receptor was obtained from a man aged 55 to 70 with acute or convalescent COVID-19. The chain's CDR3 is CASSTEKSNQPQHF. In DNA, the CDR3 is TGCGCCAGCAGCACAGAAAAAAGCAATCAGCCCCAGCATTTT.